The subject of this entry is one TCR beta chain. J gave up 2 bases and V 4 bases, and 10 bases lay outside the gene matches. CDR3 length equals 16 residues. Germline CDR1 reads SGHTA; CDR2 reads FQGNSA. Indicated time point: blood 4 weeks post-SBRT, at nephrectomy. Specified treatment: 15 Gy SBRT to primary tumor, nephrectomy 4 weeks later. Nephrectomy followed 15 Gy stereotactic body radiation by 4 weeks. TCRdb's table, derived via immunoSEQ multiplex PCR, lists solely in-frame clones and lacks some. Altogether approximately 150,000 clones are present, 70% to 90% being singletons, with the ten largest covering about 17%. The source of the sample is a study of radiation and T cells in renal cell carcinoma.

Specimen: blood, collected from a patient whose treatment included radiotherapy and nephrectomy. This TCR came from a woman in her forties or fifties with renal cell carcinoma. This chain joins TRBV7-2 and TRBJ2-7; TRBD1 matches 8 bases. This CDR3 reads CASSSAGTGFPYEQYF. In nucleotides, the CDR3 is TGTGCCAGCAGCTCTGCCGGGACAGGTTTCCCCTACGAGCAGTACTTC.